This T cell receptor (beta chain) emerged from a study of OX40 agonist ivuxolimab in advanced cancers. Across the whole study: Clinicians treated patients with ivuxolimab, an agonistic anti-OX40 (CD134) antibody. The study reported partial responses in three patients: one hepatocellular carcinoma, two cutaneous melanoma. Those enrolled were approximately 83% male, with a mean age of 60 years and ages from 23 to 79.

The assay was immunoSEQ multiplex PCR, and TCRdb's table has in-frame clones only and misses some. The data hold about 55,000 clones, with around three quarters observed a single time. The CDR3 extends over 15 amino acids. Germline loops: CDR1 LNHDA, CDR2 SQIVND (reference sequence). Trimming left V 3 bases short and J 3 bases short, with 11 bases between. This clonotype was sampled from an adult with an advanced solid tumor such as melanoma, head and neck, liver or kidney cancer. The sample here was CD4+ or CD8+ T cells sorted from blood, taken in a trial of the OX40 agonist ivuxolimab. This sequence joins TRBV19 and TRBJ1-4; D not resolved. CDR3 sequence (DNA): TGTGCCAGTAGTATCACCAGGAGGGCTAATGAAAAACTGTTTTTT. Residues: CASSITRRANEKLFF.